This T cell receptor (beta chain) was recorded in a study of neoadjuvant anti-PD-1 for oral cavity cancer. CDR3 size: 12 residues. CDR1 and CDR2 (germline): MGHDK, SYGVNS. The ends were cut back, 3 bases at V and 8 bases at J, with 7 bases in the middle. This table comes from immunoSEQ multiplex PCR, and its TCRdb copy is limited to in-frame clones, with some not included. The sample has tens of thousands of clones, 65% to 85% seen once. These newly diagnosed stage II-IVA oral cavity squamous cell carcinoma patients had no prior systemic or radiation treatment. This material consisted of PBMCs, taken before nivolumab (anti-PD-1) treatment. This chain joins TRBV25-1 and TRBJ1-4; D gene unclear. The clonotype originates from a person between 40 and 85 years old with oral cavity squamous cell carcinoma. In DNA, the CDR3 is TGTGCCAGCAGTGATGGTGGGGAAAAACTGTTTTTT. Translating it yields CASSDGGEKLFF.